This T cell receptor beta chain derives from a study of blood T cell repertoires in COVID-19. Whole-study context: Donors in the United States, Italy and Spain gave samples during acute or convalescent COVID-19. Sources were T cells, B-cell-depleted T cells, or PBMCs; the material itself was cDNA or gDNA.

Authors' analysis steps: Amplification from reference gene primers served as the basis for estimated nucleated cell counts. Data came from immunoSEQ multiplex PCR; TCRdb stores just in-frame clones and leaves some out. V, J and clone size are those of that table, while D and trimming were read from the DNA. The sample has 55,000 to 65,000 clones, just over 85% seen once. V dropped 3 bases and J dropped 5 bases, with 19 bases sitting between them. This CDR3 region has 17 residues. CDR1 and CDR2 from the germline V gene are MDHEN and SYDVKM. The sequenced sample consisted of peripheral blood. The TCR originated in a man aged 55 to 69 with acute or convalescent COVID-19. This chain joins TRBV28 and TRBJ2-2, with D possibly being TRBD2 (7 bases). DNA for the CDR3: TGTGCCAGCAGTTTCCCTAGCGGAGGGGGGGATACCGGGGAGCTGTTTTTT. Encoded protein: CASSFPSGGGDTGELFF.